The 30 T cell receptor beta chains below come from one sample, sequenced in a study of T cells in Graves' hyperthyroidism and ophthalmopathy. Regions amplified from RNA transcripts were the TCR beta CDR3 regions. First-round RT-PCR targeting the TCR CDR3 was performed with the HTBI primer set. TCRdb reanalysed the multiplex PCR reads using MiXCR and keeps one entry per CDR3 protein. The data contain a few hundred thousand distinct CDR3 sequences, approximately 15% of them singletons. Input material: blood. The source is a woman aged 25 to 39 with Graves' hyperthyroidism.

This clonotype was recorded at least ten times. CDR3 DNA: TGTGCCAGCAACAAGTGGGAAGGGAACACTGAAGCTTTCTTT. This encodes CASNKWEGNTEAFF. This rearrangement joins TRBV6-1 to TRBJ1-1; no definite D call. Germline values: CDR1 MNHNS, CDR2 SASEGT. The CDR3 consists of 14 residues. Trimming shortened V by 7 bases and J by 1 base, and 13 bases separated the two germline ends.

This clonotype was counted a few times. The junction shows a germline mismatch at one end, possibly a read error. The CDR3 sequence is CASSPGGQGSFTGEPFF. The CDR3 nucleotides are TGTGCCAGCAGCCCAGGGGGACAGGGGTCGTTCACCGGGGAGCCGTTTTTT. The genes are TRBV7-6 and TRBJ2-2, with 10 bases aligning to TRBD1. The CDR3 is made up of 17 amino acids. Germline V gene data show CDR1 as SGHVS and CDR2 as FNYEAQ.

The chain couples TRBV30 to TRBJ2-3; D is undetermined. The CDR3 has 13 residues. The V gene lost 3 bases and the J gene lost 7 bases, with 14 bases spanning the gap. Germline V gene data show CDR1 as GTSNPN and CDR2 as SVGIG (reference sequence). DNA for the CDR3: TGTGCCTGGAGCGCCCTCATCACCTATACGCAGTATTTT. Translating it yields CAWSALITYTQYF.

CDR3 loop: CSARTPSASGYNEQFF. In DNA form, the CDR3 reads TGCAGTGCTAGAACGCCGTCAGCTAGCGGATACAATGAGCAGTTCTTC. The chain is built from TRBV20-1 and TRBJ2-1; TRBD2 aligns across 7 bases. Germline V gene data show CDR1 as DFQATT and CDR2 as SNEGSKA (reference sequence). Unmatched junction bases numbered 11, after V lost 2 bases and J lost 4 bases. This CDR3 has 16 amino acids.

This clonotype came up many times. The chain uses TRBV10-2 and TRBJ2-3; D remains ambiguous. Germline values: CDR1 WSHSY, CDR2 SAAADI. The CDR3 is 13 residues long. V lost 2 bases and J 1 base, leaving 4 bases between the germline ends. As DNA, the CDR3 is TGCGCCAGCAGTGAGGGTGGCACAGATACGCAGTATTTT. Amino acid sequence: CASSEGGTDTQYF.

This clonotype was detected ten times or more. This chain links TRBV7-2 with TRBJ2-3; the match to TRBD1 covers 7 bases. Germline V gene data show CDR1 as SGHTA and CDR2 as FQGNSA. The CDR3 sequence is 14 residues long. Unmatched junction bases numbered 6, after V lost 5 bases and J lost 4 bases. The CDR3 DNA is TGTGCCAGCAGCACCTGGACAGGAGCAGATACGCAGTATTTT. Encoded protein: CASSTWTGADTQYF.

Points on this clonotype: This may be a read error, as it is one base from a much larger clone. The chain carries TRBV2 and TRBJ1-2; TRBD1 matches 8 bases. The CDR3 covers 14 residues. Germline V gene sequence: CDR1 SNHLY, CDR2 FYNNEI. Trimming took 7 bases from V and 1 from J; bases not matched to a gene: 5. This CDR3 reads CASNRDRSNYGYTF. CDR3 bases: TGTGCCAGCAATAGGGACAGGAGTAACTATGGCTACACCTTC.

This clonotype occurred a few times. The chain has TRBV18 and TRBJ2-7; tentative D call: TRBD2 (6 bases). Germline V lookup: CDR1 KGHSH, CDR2 LQKENI. V gave up 5 bases and J gave up 5 bases, with 22 bases separating them. This CDR3 is built from 16 residues. The CDR3 nucleotides are TGTGCCAGCTCAGTAAACCGGGACCCCGGGGGAGACGAGCAGTACTTC. Amino acids: CASSVNRDPGGDEQYF.

In its sample, this clonotype was seen many times. The chain has TRBV2 and TRBJ1-1, with D tentatively TRBD1 (6 bases). The CDR3 runs to 13 residues. The germline CDR1 and CDR2 sequences are SNHLY and FYNNEI. Trimming took 6 bases from V and 1 from J, leaving 9 bases between them. CDR3 in amino acids: CASRKQGNTEAFF. The CDR3 nucleotides read TGTGCCAGCAGGAAACAGGGGAACACTGAAGCTTTCTTT.

The rearrangement joins TRBV7-9 to TRBJ2-7; D possibly corresponds to TRBD1 (5 bases). The CDR3 runs 16 residues. Germline V lookup: CDR1 SEHNR, CDR2 FQNEAQ (reference sequence). The V and J ends lost 6 bases and 1 base respectively, with 19 bases between them. The CDR3 sequence: CASSLTEDIPSYEQYF. In DNA, the CDR3 is TGTGCCAGCAGTCTTACAGAGGACATTCCGTCCTACGAGCAGTACTTC.

As to this clonotype: Since a much larger clone is just one base distant, this may be a read error. V usage is TRBV5-1 and J usage is TRBJ2-1, with D possibly TRBD1 on 5 matching bases. Germline V gene sequence: CDR1 SGHRS, CDR2 YFSETQ. CDR3 length: 15 residues. CDR3 residues: CASSLEAGNYNEQIF. CDR3 nucleotide sequence: TGCGCCAGCAGCTTGGAGGCAGGGAACTACAATGAGCAGATCTTC.

The genes are TRBV4-1 and TRBJ2-5; possible D gene TRBD2, 5 bases. The CDR3 is 14 residues long. From germline, CDR1 is MGHRA and CDR2 YSYEKL. The ends were cut back, 2 bases at V and 2 bases at J, with 9 bases in the middle. CDR3 in DNA: TGCGCCAGCAGCCAATTGGGAGTGCAAGAGACCCAGTACTTC. This translates into CASSQLGVQETQYF.

This clonotype came up many times. V usage is TRBV6-1 and J usage is TRBJ2-1; no clear D gene. CDR3 length: 14 residues. The germline V gene has CDR1 MNHNS and CDR2 SASEGT. The V end lost 1 base, the J end lost 4 bases, and 8 bases lay between the germline ends. This CDR3 is CASSEDSRYNEQFF. The CDR3 DNA reads TGTGCCAGCAGTGAAGACAGCAGGTACAATGAGCAGTTCTTC.

On this clonotype: This sequence may be a read error, since a much larger clone differs from it by one base. J is TRBJ1-2 and V is TRBV30; 7 bases agree with TRBD1. This CDR3 spans 12 amino acids. Germline assignment: CDR1 GTSNPN and CDR2 SVGIG (reference sequence). Germline trimming cut 5 bases from V and 10 bases from J; bases unmatched to any gene: 10. The CDR3 sequence: CAWGRGLGDYTF. CDR3 nucleotide sequence: TGTGCCTGGGGAAGGGGGCTCGGTGACTACACCTTC.

This clonotype was picked up a small number of times. This rearrangement joins TRBV27 to TRBJ2-3; no reliable D call. The CDR3 is made up of 11 amino acids. Between the trimmed V and J ends, which lost 7 bases and 4 bases, there was a span of 6 bases. Germline V CDR1 and CDR2: MNHEY, SMNVEV (reference sequence). The DNA for the CDR3 is TGTGCCAGCATCTGGGCAGATACGCAGTATTTT. It encodes CASIWADTQYF.

This clonotype was observed at least ten times. J is TRBJ2-7 and V is TRBV7-9, with a weak D call TRBD1 (7 bases). This CDR3 has 16 amino acids. Germline-derived CDR1 and CDR2 are SEHNR and FQNEAQ (reference sequence). Trimming pared 5 bases from V and 0 bases from J, leaving 17 bases between. The CDR3 DNA sequence: TGTGCCAGCAGCCCAGGGGGGAAGTACAACTCCTACGAGCAGTACTTC. Encoded protein: CASSPGGKYNSYEQYF.

This clonotype came up many times. V is TRBV3-1 and J is TRBJ2-7; a weak D match, TRBD1 (6 bases). Trimming pared 2 bases from V and 2 bases from J, leaving 10 bases between. The length of the CDR3 is 14 residues. CDR1 is LGHDT and CDR2 is YNNKEL in the germline V gene (reference sequence). The DNA for the CDR3 is TGTGCCAGCAGCCAAAATGACAGGACCTACGAGCAGTACTTC. Amino acids: CASSQNDRTYEQYF.

This clonotype was counted many times. The chain links TRBV7-8 to TRBJ2-1; TRBD2 agrees at 9 bases. Germline loops: CDR1 SGHVS, CDR2 FQNEAQ. The CDR3 length is 16 residues. V trimming: 6 bases; J trimming: 8 bases; junction bases outside the gene matches: 14. The CDR3 loop reads CASSRAGSGRVYEQFF. The DNA of the CDR3 is TGTGCCAGCAGTCGAGCGGGTAGCGGGAGAGTGTATGAGCAGTTCTTC.

In this sample, this clonotype turned up many times. The V and J genes are TRBV5-1 and TRBJ1-1; D is ambiguous. CDR3 length: 15 amino acids. The germline V and J ends were trimmed by 1 base and 1 base, with 11 bases remaining between them. Germline values: CDR1 SGHRS, CDR2 YFSETQ. In DNA, the CDR3 is TGCGCCAGCAGCTTGATGTCACCTCCGAACACTGAAGCTTTCTTT. It encodes CASSLMSPPNTEAFF.

The sample holds many counts of this clonotype. J is TRBJ2-7 and V is TRBV6-5; D might be TRBD1 (6 bases). The CDR3 has 15 residues. V was trimmed by 0 bases and J by 3 bases, leaving 12 bases between them. Germline CDR1 and CDR2: MNHEY and SVGAGI. The CDR3 nucleotides read TGTGCCAGCAGTTACTCTCGGGACACGGACTACGAGCAGTACTTC. Protein: CASSYSRDTDYEQYF.

This clonotype occurred a few times. The chain carries TRBV24-1 and TRBJ2-7; D may correspond to TRBD1 or TRBD2 (5 bases each). The V gene's germline CDR1 is KGHDR and CDR2 SFDVKD. V was shortened by 2 bases and J by 0 bases, with 13 bases between the two germline ends. This CDR3 is built from 16 residues. CDR3 protein: CATSDSGTGSSYEQYF. Here the CDR3 DNA reads TGTGCCACCAGTGATTCCGGGACCGGGTCCTCCTACGAGCAGTACTTC.

In its sample, this clonotype was seen a few times. V and J are TRBV5-6 and TRBJ2-5; D possibly corresponds to TRBD2 (6 bases). CDR1 and CDR2 (germline): SGHDT, YYEEEE. The CDR3 covers 15 residues. With 4 bases removed from V and 5 bases from J, the gap between germline ends came to 18 bases. The CDR3 DNA sequence: TGTGCCAGCAGCCAGAAGGCGGGATTACAGGAGACCCAGTACTTC. Encoded protein: CASSQKAGLQETQYF.

Ten or more counts support this clonotype. V is TRBV12-5 and J is TRBJ1-2, with a weak D call TRBD1 (5 bases). The germline gives CDR1 LGHNT, CDR2 FRNRAP. The CDR3 spans 14 residues. V was cut by 7 bases and J by 0 bases, with 12 bases left in between. The CDR3 sequence: CASVVGDSNYGYTF. The CDR3 bases are TGTGCTAGTGTTGTGGGGGATTCTAACTATGGCTACACCTTC.

The V call is TRBV6-1, the J call TRBJ1-1; 7 bases fit TRBD1. The ends lost 6 bases at V and 3 bases at J; junction bases unmatched: 1. The CDR3 totals 12 residues. Germline CDR1 and CDR2: MNHNS and SASEGT. In nucleotides, the CDR3 is TGTGCCAGCAGGGGACAGTACACTGAAGCTTTCTTT. Its translation: CASRGQYTEAFF.

This clonotype has a count of ten or more. The chain recombines TRBV12-3 or TRBV12-4 with TRBJ2-1; the D gene is possibly TRBD2 (5 bases). The CDR3 sequence is 12 residues long. V gave up 7 bases and J gave up 3 bases, with 7 bases separating them. The CDR3 coding sequence is TGTGCCAGCACCGACTACTACAATGAGCAGTTCTTC. Translation gives CASTDYYNEQFF.

There are many counts of this clonotype. The chain has TRBV28 and TRBJ1-2; 10 bases fit TRBD1. V was pared by 6 bases and J by 6 bases, with 10 bases of the junction left unmatched. CDR3 size: 15 residues. Germline V lookup: CDR1 MDHEN, CDR2 SYDVKM. The CDR3 protein is CASSRPGQGFNGYTF. Written as DNA, the CDR3 is TGTGCCAGCAGCCGACCGGGACAGGGGTTTAATGGCTACACCTTC.

The rearrangement joins TRBV6-1 to TRBJ2-1, with 7 nucleotides matching TRBD2. The CDR3 covers 14 residues. The V gene end was trimmed by 6 bases and the J gene end by 12 bases; junction bases not matched to a gene: 14. Germline assignment: CDR1 MNHNS and CDR2 SASEGT. The DNA for the CDR3 is TGTGCCAGCAGACTACCCGGGGGAGGGCCAAGGCAGTTCTTC. Amino acids: CASRLPGGGPRQFF.

This chain uses TRBV7-6 with TRBJ1-5, with D perhaps matching TRBD1 (6 bases). Between the trimmed V and J ends, which lost 5 bases and 7 bases, there was a span of 24 bases. Germline CDR1 SGHVS, CDR2 FNYEAQ. The CDR3 extends over 17 amino acids. The CDR3 DNA follows: TGTGCCAGCAGCCCTGCGGGACAAGGGGCCTGGGGACAGCCCCAGCATTTT. As protein: CASSPAGQGAWGQPQHF.

This rearrangement joins TRBV6-4 to TRBJ1-6, with D perhaps matching TRBD1 (5 bases). Trimming shortened V by 0 bases and J by 6 bases, and 9 bases separated the two germline ends. CDR1 and CDR2 (germline): MRHNA, SNTAGT. The CDR3 has 15 residues. CDR3 sequence (DNA): TGTGCCAGCAGTGACTCTTATGGGGGTAATTCACCCCTCCACTTT. Translating gives CASSDSYGGNSPLHF.

This clonotype turned up a few times. In DNA, the CDR3 is TGCAGTGCTAGAAAGGAAAGCCACGAGCAGTACTTC. It translates to CSARKESHEQYF. This rearrangement joins TRBV20-1 to TRBJ2-7; D gene unclear. From germline, CDR1 is DFQATT and CDR2 SNEGSKA (reference sequence). The CDR3 runs to 12 residues. The V end was cut by 2 bases, the J end by 5 bases, with 10 bases between.